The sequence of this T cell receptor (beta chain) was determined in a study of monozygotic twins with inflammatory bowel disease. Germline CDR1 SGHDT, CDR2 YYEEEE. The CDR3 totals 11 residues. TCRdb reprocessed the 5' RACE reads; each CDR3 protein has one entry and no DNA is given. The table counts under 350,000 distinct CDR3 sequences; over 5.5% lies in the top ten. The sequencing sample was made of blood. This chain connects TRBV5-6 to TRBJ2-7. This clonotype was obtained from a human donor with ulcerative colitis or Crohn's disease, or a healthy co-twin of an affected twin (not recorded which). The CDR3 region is CASSILDEQYF.